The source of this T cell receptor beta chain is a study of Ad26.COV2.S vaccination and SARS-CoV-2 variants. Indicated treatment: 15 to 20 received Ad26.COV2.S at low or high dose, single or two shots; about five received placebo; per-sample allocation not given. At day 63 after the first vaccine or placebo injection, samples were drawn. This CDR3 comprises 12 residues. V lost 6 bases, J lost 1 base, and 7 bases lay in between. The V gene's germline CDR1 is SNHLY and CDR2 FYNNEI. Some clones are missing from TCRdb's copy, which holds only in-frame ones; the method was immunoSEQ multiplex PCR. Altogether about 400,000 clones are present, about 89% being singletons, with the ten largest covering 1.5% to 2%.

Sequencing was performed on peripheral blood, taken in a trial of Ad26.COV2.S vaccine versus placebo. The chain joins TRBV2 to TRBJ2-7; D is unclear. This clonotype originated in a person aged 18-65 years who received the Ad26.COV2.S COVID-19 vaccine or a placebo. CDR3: CASRGSSYEQYF. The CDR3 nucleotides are TGTGCCAGCAGGGGAAGTTCCTACGAGCAGTACTTC.